This T cell receptor beta chain comes out of a study of technical replicates of blood from several donors (dated by TCRdb to 2017 to 2019). Based on the germline V gene, the CDR1 and CDR2 sequences are MNHEY and SVGAGI. Trimming takes 9 bases from V and 1 base from J, and the germline ends sit 15 bases apart. The cysteine opens and the phenylalanine closes a CDR3 of 14 amino acids. The kept DNA is CDR3 alone, 42 bases in frame from the first base. The library was prepared using the immunoSEQ multiplex PCR assay. TCRdb's version of the immuneACCESS table is confined to in-frame rearrangements and falls short of the full clone set. An unresolved V gene accounts for under half of the shortfall where checked; the remainder is of unknown origin. This sample is represented by over 80,000 clones; roughly 96% of them were singletons. Of the sample, roughly 0.33% falls within the top ten clones. Remarks on this clone: The specificity of this receptor is unknown. Qualities for individual bases were not recorded, and no much larger clone is one base off.

This receptor was identified in a human donor in good health. The chain is encoded by TRBV6-5 joined to TRBJ1-1; the D gene remains uncertain. Sequencing was carried out using T cells isolated from PBMCs. The CDR3 corresponds to CASRLNSGNTEAFF. The bases read TGTGCCAGTCGGTTGAACTCAGGGAACACTGAAGCTTTCTTT.